The 4 T cell receptor beta chains below all came from one sample that was sequenced in a study of blood T cell repertoires in COVID-19 (dated by TCRdb to between 2020 and 2021). Library preparation was by the immunoSEQ multiplex PCR assay. Drawn from immuneACCESS, this table holds only the in-frame rearrangements with V and J called that TCRdb kept. Clones are partly lost; checked studies trace under half to an unresolved V gene and leave the rest unexplained. This sample lists 300,000 to 350,000 clones; around nine tenths were detected once. Of the sample, roughly 3.3% is held by the ten largest clones. The material sequenced was peripheral blood. The receptors stem from a woman younger than 30 who had recovered from COVID-19.

The V and J genes are TRBV4-1 and TRBJ1-5, with TRBD1 identical over 8 bases. The CDR3 runs 19 residues. The trim removed 2 bases at V and 1 base at J, leaving 13 bases unmatched. Germline V gene lookup returns CDR1 MGHRA and CDR2 YSYEKL. The DNA of the CDR3 is TGCGCCAGCAGCCAAAAATCCGGGACAGGCGGGTCGAGCAATCAGCCCCAGCATTTT. Translation gives CASSQKSGTGGSSNQPQHF.

The J gene is TRBJ2-3, the V gene TRBV9; 10 nucleotides match TRBD1. The J segment lost 5 bases and the V segment lost 4 bases, leaving 10 bases of the junction unmatched. CDR3 length: 16 amino acids. Per the germline V gene, CDR1 is SGDLS and CDR2 is YYNGEE. CDR3: CASSPLIRDRGDTQYF. In DNA form, the CDR3 reads TGTGCCAGCAGCCCCCTCATCCGGGACAGGGGAGATACGCAGTATTTT.

The gene calls are TRBV2 and TRBJ2-1, with TRBD2 identical over 13 bases. V lost 5 bases, J lost 4 bases, and 8 bases stayed unmatched. Germline V gives CDR1 SNHLY, CDR2 FYNNEI. The CDR3 runs 17 residues. CDR3 DNA: TGTGCCAGCAGTCCCGGACTAGCGGGAGCCACTTACAATGAGCAGTTCTTC. As protein: CASSPGLAGATYNEQFF.

The chain uses TRBV3-1 (or the pseudogene TRBV3-2) and TRBJ2-1; 16 nucleotides line up with TRBD2. The trim removed 1 base at V and 0 bases at J, leaving 9 bases unmatched. Germline CDR1 reads LGHDT; CDR2 reads YNNKEL (reference sequence). CDR3 length equals 21 residues. CDR3 DNA sequence: TGTGCCAGCAGCCAAGTGGGGGGGACTAGCGGGAGGGCGAGCTCCTACAATGAGCAGTTCTTC. It translates to CASSQVGGTSGRASSYNEQFF.